The clone carrying this T cell receptor (beta chain) was detected ten times or more. Its specificity is unknown. This record comes from a study of T cell repertoires in cytomegalovirus infection. Study-level information: Through public TCR beta signatures, both CMV infection and matching HLA type were indicated.

Study results and caveats: CMV-specific TCR beta clonotypes restricted by HLA-C were the ones dominating the ex vivo response. Of the TCR beta families, the public ones yielded a cumulative frequency that identified carriers of CMV plus the relevant HLA.

TCRdb analysed the reads with MiXCR anew, one entry per CDR3 protein. The sample shows more than 650,000 distinct CDR3 sequences, 35% of them seen only once. CDR3 length: 12 residues. The germline V and J ends were trimmed by 1 base and 9 bases, with 6 bases remaining between them. CDR1 and CDR2 (germline): SGHTA, FQGNSA. The receptor's source is a human donor in good health (CMV status not recorded). Some clones in this sample may be carry-over from other donors' samples. The source material was PBMCs. The V and J genes are TRBV7-2 and TRBJ2-2; D not certain. The DNA of the CDR3 is TGTGCCAGCAGCTTAGTTCACCGGGAGCTGTTTTTT. As protein: CASSLVHRELFF. The full variable domain, in which reference TRBV7-2 and TRBJ2-2 provide the parts outside the CDR3, is GAGVSQSPSNKVTEKGKDVELRCDPISGHTALYWYRQSLGQGLEFLIYFQGNSAPDKSGLPSDRFSAERTGGSVSTLTIQRTQQEDSAVYLCASSLVHRELFFGEGSRLTVL.